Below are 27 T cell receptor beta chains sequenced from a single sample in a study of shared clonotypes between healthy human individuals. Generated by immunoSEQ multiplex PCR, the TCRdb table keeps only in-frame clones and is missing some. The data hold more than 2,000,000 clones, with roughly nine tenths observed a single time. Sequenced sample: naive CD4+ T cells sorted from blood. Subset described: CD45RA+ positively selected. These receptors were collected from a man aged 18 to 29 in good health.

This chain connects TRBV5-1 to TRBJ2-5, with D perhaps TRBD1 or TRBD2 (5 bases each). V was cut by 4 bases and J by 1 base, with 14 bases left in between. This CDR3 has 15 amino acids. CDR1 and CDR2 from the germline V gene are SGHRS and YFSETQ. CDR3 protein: CASSPSPGPQETQYF. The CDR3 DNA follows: TGCGCCAGCAGCCCGTCTCCGGGACCCCAAGAGACCCAGTACTTC.

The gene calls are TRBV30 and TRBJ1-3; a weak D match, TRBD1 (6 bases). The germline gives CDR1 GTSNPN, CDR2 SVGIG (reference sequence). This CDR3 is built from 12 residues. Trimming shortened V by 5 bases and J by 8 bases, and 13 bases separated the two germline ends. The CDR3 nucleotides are TGTGCCTGGGGACTTAACAGGGACACCATATATTTT. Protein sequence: CAWGLNRDTIYF. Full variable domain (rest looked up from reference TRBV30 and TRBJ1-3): SQTIHQWPATLVQPVGSPLSLECTVEGTSNPNLYWYRQAAGRGLQLLFYSVGIGQISSEVPQNLSASRPQDRQFILSSKKLLLSDSGFYLCAWGLNRDTIYFGEGSWLTVV.

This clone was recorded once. CDR3 loop: CASSHEEGTDTQYF. Written as DNA, the CDR3 is TGCGCCAGCAGCCACGAGGAGGGCACAGATACGCAGTATTTT. The V gene is TRBV4-1, the J gene TRBJ2-3, with D possibly matching TRBD2 (5 bases). In germline, CDR1 is MGHRA, CDR2 YSYEKL. V lost 3 bases and J 1 base, leaving 8 bases between the germline ends. This CDR3 region has 14 residues.

The CDR3 loop is CASSYPSIGTDTQYF. Written as DNA, the CDR3 is TGTGCCAGCAGCTATCCTAGTATTGGCACAGATACGCAGTATTTT. The rearrangement uses TRBV11-2 and TRBJ2-3, with D unclear. CDR1 is SGHAT, CDR2 FQNNGV, per germline. This CDR3 comprises 15 residues. The V gene lost 4 bases and the J gene lost 1 base, with 12 bases spanning the gap.

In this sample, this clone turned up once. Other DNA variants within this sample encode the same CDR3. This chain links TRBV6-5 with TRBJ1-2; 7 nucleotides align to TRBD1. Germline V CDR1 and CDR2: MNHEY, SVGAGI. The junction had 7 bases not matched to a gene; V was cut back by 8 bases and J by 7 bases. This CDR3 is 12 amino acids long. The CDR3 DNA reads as TGTGCCAGCCGGACAGGAGGAGGTGGCTACACCTTC. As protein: CASRTGGGGYTF.

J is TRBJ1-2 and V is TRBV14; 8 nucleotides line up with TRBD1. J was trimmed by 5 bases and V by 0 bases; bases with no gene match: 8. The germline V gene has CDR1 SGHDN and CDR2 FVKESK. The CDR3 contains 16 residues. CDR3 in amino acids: CASSQDPQGAFYGYTF. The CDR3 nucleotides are TGTGCCAGCAGCCAAGATCCCCAGGGGGCTTTTTATGGCTACACCTTC.

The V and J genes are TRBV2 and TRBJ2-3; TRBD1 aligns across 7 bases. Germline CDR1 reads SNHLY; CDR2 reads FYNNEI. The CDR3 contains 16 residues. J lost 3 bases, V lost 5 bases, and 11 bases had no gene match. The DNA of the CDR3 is TGTGCCAGCAGTTCCCTAAGACAGGGCCTGACAGATACGCAGTATTTT. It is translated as CASSSLRQGLTDTQYF.

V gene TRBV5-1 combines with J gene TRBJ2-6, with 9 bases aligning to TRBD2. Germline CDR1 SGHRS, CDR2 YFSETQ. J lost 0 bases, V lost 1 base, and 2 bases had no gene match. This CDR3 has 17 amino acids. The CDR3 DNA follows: TGCGCCAGCAGCTTGCAAGCGGGGGGCTCTGGGGCCAACGTCCTGACTTTC. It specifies CASSLQAGGSGANVLTF.

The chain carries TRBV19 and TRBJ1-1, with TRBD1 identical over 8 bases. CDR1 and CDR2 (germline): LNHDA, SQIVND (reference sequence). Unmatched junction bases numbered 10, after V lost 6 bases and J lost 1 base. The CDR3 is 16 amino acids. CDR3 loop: CASSLHGGQENTEAFF. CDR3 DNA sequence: TGTGCCAGTAGCCTTCATGGGGGACAGGAGAACACTGAAGCTTTCTTT.

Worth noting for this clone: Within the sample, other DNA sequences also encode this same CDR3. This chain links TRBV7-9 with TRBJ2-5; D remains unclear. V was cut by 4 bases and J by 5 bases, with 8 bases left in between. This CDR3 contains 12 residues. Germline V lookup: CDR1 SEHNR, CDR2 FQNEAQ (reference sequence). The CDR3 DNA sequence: TGTGCCAGCAGCTCGGTGGGGGAGACCCAGTACTTC. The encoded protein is CASSSVGETQYF. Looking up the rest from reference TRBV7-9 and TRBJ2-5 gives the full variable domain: DTGVSQNPRHKITKRGQNVTFRCDPISEHNRLYWYRQTLGQGPEFLTYFQNEAQLEKSRLLSDRFSAERPKGSFSTLEIQRTEQGDSAMYLCASSSVGETQYFGPGTRLLVL.

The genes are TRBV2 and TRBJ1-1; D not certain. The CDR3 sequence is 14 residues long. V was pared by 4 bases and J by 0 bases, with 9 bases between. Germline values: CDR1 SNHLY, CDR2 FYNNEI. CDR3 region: CASSARRLNTEAFF. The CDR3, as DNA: TGTGCCAGCAGTGCTAGGCGGTTGAACACTGAAGCTTTCTTT. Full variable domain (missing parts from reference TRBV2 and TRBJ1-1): EPEVTQTPSHQVTQMGQEVILRCVPISNHLYFYWYRQILGQKVEFLVSFYNNEISEKSEIFDDQFSVERPDGSNFTLKIRSTKLEDSAMYFCASSARRLNTEAFFGQGTRLTVV.

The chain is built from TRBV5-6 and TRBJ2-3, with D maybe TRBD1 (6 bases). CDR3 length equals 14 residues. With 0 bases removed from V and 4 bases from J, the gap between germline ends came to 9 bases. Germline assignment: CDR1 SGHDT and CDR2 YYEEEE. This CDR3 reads CASSLVQGPDTQYF. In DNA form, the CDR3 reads TGTGCCAGCAGCTTGGTACAGGGACCAGATACGCAGTATTTT. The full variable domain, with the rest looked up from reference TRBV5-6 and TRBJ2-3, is DAGVTQSPTHLIKTRGQQVTLRCSPKSGHDTVSWYQQALGQGPQFIFQYYEEEERQRGNFPDRFSGHQFPNYSSELNVNALLLGDSALYLCASSLVQGPDTQYFGPGTRLTVL.

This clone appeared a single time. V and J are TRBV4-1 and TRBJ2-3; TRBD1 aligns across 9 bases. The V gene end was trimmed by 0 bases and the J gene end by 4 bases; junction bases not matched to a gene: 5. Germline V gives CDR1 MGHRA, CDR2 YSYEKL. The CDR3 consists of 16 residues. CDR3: CASSQEGQGRADTQYF. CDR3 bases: TGCGCCAGCAGCCAAGAGGGACAGGGAAGGGCAGATACGCAGTATTTT.

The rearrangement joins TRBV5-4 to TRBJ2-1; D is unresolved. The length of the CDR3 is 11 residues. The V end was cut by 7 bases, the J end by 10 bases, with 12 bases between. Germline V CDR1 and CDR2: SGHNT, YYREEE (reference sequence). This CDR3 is CASGLKGEQFF. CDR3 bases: TGTGCCAGCGGCCTAAAAGGGGAGCAGTTCTTC.

The CDR3 sequence is CASSEPSDTQYF. The CDR3 DNA reads as TGTGCCAGCAGCGAACCATCAGATACGCAGTATTTT. This chain links TRBV6-5 with TRBJ2-3; D is ambiguous. Germline CDR1 and CDR2: MNHEY and SVGAGI. V gave up 6 bases and J gave up 4 bases, with 8 bases separating them. The CDR3 covers 12 residues.

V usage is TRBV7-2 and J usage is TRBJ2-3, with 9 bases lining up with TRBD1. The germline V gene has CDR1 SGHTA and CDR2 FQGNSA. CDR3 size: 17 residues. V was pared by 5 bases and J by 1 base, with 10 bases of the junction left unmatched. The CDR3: CASSKRVGDRGTDTQYF. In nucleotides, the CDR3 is TGTGCCAGCAGCAAAAGGGTTGGGGACAGGGGCACAGATACGCAGTATTTT.

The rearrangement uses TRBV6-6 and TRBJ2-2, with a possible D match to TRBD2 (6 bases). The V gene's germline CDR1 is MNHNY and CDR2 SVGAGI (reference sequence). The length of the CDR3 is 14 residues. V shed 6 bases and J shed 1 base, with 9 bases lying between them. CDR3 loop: CASRTSGNTGELFF. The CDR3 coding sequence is TGTGCCAGCAGGACTAGTGGGAACACCGGGGAGCTGTTTTTT.

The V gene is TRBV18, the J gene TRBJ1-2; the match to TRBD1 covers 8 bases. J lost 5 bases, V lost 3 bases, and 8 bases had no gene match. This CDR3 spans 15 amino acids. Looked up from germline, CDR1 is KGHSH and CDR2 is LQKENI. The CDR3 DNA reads TGTGCCAGCTCACCCCTGGACAGGGAACCATATGGCTACACCTTC. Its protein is CASSPLDREPYGYTF.

This CDR3 reads CASSLASGTVSYEQYF. Here the CDR3 DNA reads TGTGCCAGCAGCCTCGCCTCCGGGACAGTCTCCTACGAGCAGTACTTC. V is TRBV5-4 and J is TRBJ2-7, with TRBD1 matching over 7 bases. This CDR3 has 16 residues. Germline trimming cut 4 bases from V and 0 bases from J; bases unmatched to any gene: 10. From germline, CDR1 is SGHNT and CDR2 YYREEE (reference sequence).

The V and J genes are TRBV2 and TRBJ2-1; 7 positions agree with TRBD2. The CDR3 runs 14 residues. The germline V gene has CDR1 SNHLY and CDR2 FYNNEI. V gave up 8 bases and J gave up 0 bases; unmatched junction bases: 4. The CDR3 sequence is CASSSGLSYNEQFF. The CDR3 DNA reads TGTGCCAGCTCTAGCGGTCTCTCCTACAATGAGCAGTTCTTC.

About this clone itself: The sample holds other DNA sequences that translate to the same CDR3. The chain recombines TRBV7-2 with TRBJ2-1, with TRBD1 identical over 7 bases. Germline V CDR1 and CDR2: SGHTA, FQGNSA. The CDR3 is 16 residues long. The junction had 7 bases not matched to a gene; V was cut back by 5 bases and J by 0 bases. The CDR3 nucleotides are TGTGCCAGCAGCCTGAGGGGACAGAGCTCCTACAATGAGCAGTTCTTC. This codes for CASSLRGQSSYNEQFF. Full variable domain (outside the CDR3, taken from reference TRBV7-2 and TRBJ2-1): GAGVSQSPSNKVTEKGKDVELRCDPISGHTALYWYRQSLGQGLEFLIYFQGNSAPDKSGLPSDRFSAERTGGSVSTLTIQRTQQEDSAVYLCASSLRGQSSYNEQFFGPGTRLTVL.

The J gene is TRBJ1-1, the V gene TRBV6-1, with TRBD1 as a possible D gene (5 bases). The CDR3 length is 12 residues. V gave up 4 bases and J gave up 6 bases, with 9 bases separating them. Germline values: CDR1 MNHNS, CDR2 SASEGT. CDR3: CASSAAGSEAFF. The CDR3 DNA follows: TGTGCCAGCAGTGCCGCAGGGTCTGAAGCTTTCTTT.

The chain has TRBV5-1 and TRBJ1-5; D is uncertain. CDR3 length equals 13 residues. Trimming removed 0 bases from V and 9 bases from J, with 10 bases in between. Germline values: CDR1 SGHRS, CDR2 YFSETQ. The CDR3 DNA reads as TGCGCCAGCAGCTTGGAAGAGGCAGCGCCCCAGCATTTT. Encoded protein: CASSLEEAAPQHF.

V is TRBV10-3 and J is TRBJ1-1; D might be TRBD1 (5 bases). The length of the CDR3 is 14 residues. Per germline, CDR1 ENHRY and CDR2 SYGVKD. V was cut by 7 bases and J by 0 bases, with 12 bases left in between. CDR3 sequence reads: CAIMQGGLNTEAFF. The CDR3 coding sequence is TGTGCCATCATGCAGGGTGGACTGAACACTGAAGCTTTCTTT.

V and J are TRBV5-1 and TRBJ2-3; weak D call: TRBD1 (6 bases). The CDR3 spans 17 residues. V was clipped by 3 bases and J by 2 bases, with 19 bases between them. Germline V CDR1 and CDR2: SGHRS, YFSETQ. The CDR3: CASSWGGQTLLTDTQYF. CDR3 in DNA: TGCGCCAGCAGCTGGGGTGGACAGACCCTTCTCACAGATACGCAGTATTTT.

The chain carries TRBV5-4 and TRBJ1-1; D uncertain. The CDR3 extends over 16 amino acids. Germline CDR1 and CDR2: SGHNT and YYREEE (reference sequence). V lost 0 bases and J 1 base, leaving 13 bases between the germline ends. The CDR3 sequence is CASSLVGRSANTEAFF. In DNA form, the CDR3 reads TGTGCCAGCAGCTTGGTGGGGAGGAGCGCGAACACTGAAGCTTTCTTT.

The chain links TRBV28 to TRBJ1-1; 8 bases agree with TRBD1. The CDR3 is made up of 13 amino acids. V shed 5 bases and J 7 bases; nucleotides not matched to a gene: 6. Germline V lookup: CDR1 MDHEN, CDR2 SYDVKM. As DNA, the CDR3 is TGTGCCAGCAGTGCAGGGGGCGCGATTGAAGCTTTCTTT. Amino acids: CASSAGGAIEAFF.